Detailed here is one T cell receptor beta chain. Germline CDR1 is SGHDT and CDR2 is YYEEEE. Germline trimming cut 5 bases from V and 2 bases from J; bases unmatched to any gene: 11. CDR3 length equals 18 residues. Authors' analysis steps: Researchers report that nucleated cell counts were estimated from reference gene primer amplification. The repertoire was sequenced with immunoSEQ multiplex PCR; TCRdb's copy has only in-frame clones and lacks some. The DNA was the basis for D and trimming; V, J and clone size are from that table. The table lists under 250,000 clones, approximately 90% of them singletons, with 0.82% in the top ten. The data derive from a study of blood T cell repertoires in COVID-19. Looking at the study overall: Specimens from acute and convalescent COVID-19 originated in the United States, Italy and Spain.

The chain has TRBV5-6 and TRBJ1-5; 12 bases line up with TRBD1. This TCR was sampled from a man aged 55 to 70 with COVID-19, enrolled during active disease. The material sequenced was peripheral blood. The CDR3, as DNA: TGTGCCAGCAGACTCACCGGGACAGGGGGCTTCGGCAATCAGCCCCAGCATTTT. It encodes CASRLTGTGGFGNQPQHF.